These T cell receptor beta chains were read from a single sample in a study of shared clonotypes between healthy human individuals. The repertoire was sequenced with immunoSEQ multiplex PCR; TCRdb's copy has only in-frame clones and lacks some. The sample yields approximately 2.5 million clones, roughly nine tenths seen once. Sequencing was performed on naive CD4+ T cells sorted from blood. These TCRs come from a man younger than 30 in good health. Each CDR3 is given with its conserved first and last residue. Each record gives: clone size, D gene, V gene, J gene, CDR3 DNA, CDR3 protein. The D gene is left open where the match is weak. Clone size appears in some rows only: once, few, many, or a class for an expanded clone.

>NA|NA|TRBV7-2|TRBJ1-2
TGTGCCAGCAGCCTAAGCTATGGCTACACCTTC
CASSLSYGYTF
>NA|TRBD2|TRBV28|TRBJ2-4
TGTGCCAGCAGTCCACTTCTGTCCAAGCGGGGGTCCAAAAACATTCAGTACTTC
CASSPLLSKRGSKNIQYF
>NA|TRBD1|TRBV28|TRBJ1-1
TGTGCCAGCAGTTTAGGGGACAGGGATGTTGAAGCTTTCTTT
CASSLGDRDVEAFF
>once|TRBD1|TRBV18|TRBJ1-3
TGTGCCAGCTCATCAATCTCCGGACAGGTCAGCTCTGGAAACACCATATATTTT
CASSSISGQVSSGNTIYF
>NA|TRBD1|TRBV6-1|TRBJ1-1
TGTGCCAGCAGAAGACAGGGGTACAACACTGAAGCTTTCTTT
CASRRQGYNTEAFF
>once|NA|TRBV7-9|TRBJ1-4
TGTGCCAGCAGCTTAGCAGGGACCAATGAAAAACTGTTTTTT
CASSLAGTNEKLFF
>once|NA|TRBV7-2|TRBJ1-6
TGTGCCAGCAGCTACGACAGATATAATTCACCCCTCCACTTT
CASSYDRYNSPLHF
>NA|NA|TRBV7-2|TRBJ2-5
TGTGCCAGCAGCTTAGCGGGGAATGGGGGGCCCGGCACGACCCAGTACTTC
CASSLAGNGGPGTTQYF
>NA|NA|TRBV7-3|TRBJ2-2
TGTGCCAGCAGCGTTAGCAGGGACGGGGAGCTGTTTTTT
CASSVSRDGELFF
>NA|NA|TRBV29-1|TRBJ1-2
TGCAGCGTTGACAGCTACTATGGCTACACCTTC
CSVDSYYGYTF
>NA|NA|TRBV11-2|TRBJ2-2
TGTGCCAGCAGCGCCCCGGCCGGGACATTCACCGGGGAGCTGTTTTTT
CASSAPAGTFTGELFF
>NA|NA|TRBV19|TRBJ2-6
TGTGCCAGTAGTCCCTCTGACAGCCCCTCTGGGGCCAACGTCCTGACTTTC
CASSPSDSPSGANVLTF
>NA|NA|TRBV4-1|TRBJ2-2
TGCGCCAGCAGCCAAGAACCGGGGATTACCGGGGAGCTGTTTTTT
CASSQEPGITGELFF
>NA|TRBD1|TRBV29-1|TRBJ1-3
TGCAGCTACCGGGACAGTAAGGGGCCCGGAAACACCATATATTTT
CSYRDSKGPGNTIYF
>NA|TRBD2|TRBV7-2|TRBJ2-7
TGTGCCAGCAGCGACCCCGGCCTAGCGGATAACTACGAGCAGTACTTC
CASSDPGLADNYEQYF
>NA|NA|TRBV4-1|TRBJ2-3
TGCGCCAGCAGCCAAGTTCAAGGGGATACGCAGTATTTT
CASSQVQGDTQYF
>NA|NA|TRBV7-2|TRBJ2-1
TGTGCCAGCAGCTTAGGGACGGCCTCGGGTGAGCAGTTCTTC
CASSLGTASGEQFF
>few|NA|TRBV18|TRBJ1-2
TGTGCCAGCTCACCGGAGGGTAGCTATGGCTACACCTTC
CASSPEGSYGYTF
>NA|NA|TRBV6-5|TRBJ1-3
TGTGTTTCGGTTGGGGGCTACGGAAACACCATATATTTT
CVSVGGYGNTIYF
>once|NA|TRBV2|TRBJ2-3
TGTGCCAGCAGTCCCCCCCCACTCGGAGATACGCAGTATTTT
CASSPPPLGDTQYF
>NA|TRBD1|TRBV18|TRBJ1-4
TGTGCCAGCTCACCACCCTCCTCACAGCCAGGGGGTGAAAAACTGTTTTTT
CASSPPSSQPGGEKLFF
>NA|TRBD1|TRBV5-4|TRBJ2-1
TGTGCCAGCAGCGGCCGGGACAGGGCCTCATTAACCTACAATGAGCAGTTCTTC
CASSGRDRASLTYNEQFF
>NA|NA|TRBV6-5|TRBJ2-7
TGTGCCAGCAGTTACAGGGATGCACGAACCTACGAGCAGTACTTC
CASSYRDARTYEQYF
>NA|NA|TRBV28|TRBJ1-3
TGTGCCACCCTAGACAAGGGCTTAGCTGGAAACACCATATATTTT
CATLDKGLAGNTIYF